The clone carrying this TCR beta chain was detected ten times or more. What it binds is unknown. The record originates from a study of regulatory T cells in long-lasting Graves disease. Study findings and constraints: Because few samples were included, accuracy may have been lower.

Indicated time point: newly diagnosed GD, antithyroid drugs for less than 3 months. RNA from PBMCs was the source of the TCR library. Germline loops: CDR1 MDHEN, CDR2 SYDVKM. The CDR3 length is 15 residues. V shed 6 bases and J shed 2 bases, with 16 bases lying between them. Arm-PCR with iRepertoire HTBI primers amplified the CDR3 regions for these TCR beta libraries. A single record per CDR3 protein comes from TCRdb applying MiXCR to the multiplex PCR reads. The data hold 500,000 or so distinct CDR3 sequences, with about 16% observed a single time. The same sample was also studied in work on T cells in Graves' hyperthyroidism and ophthalmopathy. In that study: No progression to ophthalmopathy during 18 months of follow-up defined stable disease.

The clonotype comes from a woman aged 35-65 years with Graves disease. Sequences were derived from peripheral blood mononuclear cells (PBMCs), sampled at new diagnosis, from a patient treated with antithyroid drugs. The chain joins TRBV28 to TRBJ1-1; no clear D gene. CDR3 loop: CASRSRGVDNTEAFF. The CDR3 nucleotides are TGTGCCAGCAGATCGCGTGGAGTAGACAACACTGAAGCTTTCTTT.